The 30 T cell receptor beta chains below were found in one sample sequenced in a study of OX40 agonist ivuxolimab in advanced cancers. Only in-frame clones appear in the TCRdb table, and some are missing; sequencing was by immunoSEQ multiplex PCR. The table lists some 64,000 clones, about nine tenths of them singletons, with 2.8% in the top ten. This specimen consisted of CD4+ or CD8+ T cells sorted from blood, obtained in a trial of the OX40 agonist ivuxolimab. These TCRs come from an adult with an advanced solid tumor such as melanoma, head and neck, liver or kidney cancer.

The V gene is TRBV19, the J gene TRBJ2-1, with 9 bases fitting TRBD1. V was pared by 4 bases and J by 10 bases, with 5 bases of the junction left unmatched. This CDR3 is built from 13 residues. Germline-derived CDR1 and CDR2 are LNHDA and SQIVND (reference sequence). CDR3 coding DNA: TGTGCCAGTAGTAGGGACAGGGAGAGGGAGCAGTTCTTC. Its protein product is CASSRDREREQFF.

The chain combines TRBV5-1 with TRBJ2-7; 8 positions agree with TRBD2. The V gene end was trimmed by 4 bases and the J gene end by 5 bases; junction bases not matched to a gene: 8. Germline assignment: CDR1 SGHRS and CDR2 YFSETQ. The CDR3 is 14 amino acids. The CDR3 spells CASSPREGGDEQYF. CDR3 DNA: TGCGCCAGCAGCCCCCGGGAGGGGGGCGACGAGCAGTACTTC.

The genes are TRBV18 and TRBJ1-2, with D possibly matching TRBD1 (6 bases). V shed 5 bases and J shed 5 bases, with 15 bases lying between them. The CDR3 extends over 14 amino acids. The germline V gene has CDR1 KGHSH and CDR2 LQKENI. The CDR3 nucleotides read TGTGCCAGCTCAAACTACAGGGTAGGGTATGGCTACACCTTC. This encodes CASSNYRVGYGYTF.

J is TRBJ2-1 and V is TRBV19; 12 bases match TRBD2. The trim removed 3 bases at V and 1 base at J, leaving 7 bases unmatched. CDR1 and CDR2 from the germline V gene are LNHDA and SQIVND (reference sequence). This CDR3 contains 18 residues. This CDR3 reads CASSMGLAGFLSYNEQFF. The CDR3 coding sequence is TGTGCCAGTAGTATGGGACTAGCGGGCTTCTTATCCTACAATGAGCAGTTCTTC.

CDR3: CASSQAGRPYNEQFF. CDR3 DNA sequence: TGTGCCAGCAGCCAAGCGGGAAGGCCCTACAATGAGCAGTTCTTC. The chain recombines TRBV6-5 with TRBJ2-1, with 7 nucleotides matching TRBD2. V trimming: 6 bases; J trimming: 2 bases; junction bases outside the gene matches: 7. The CDR3 contains 15 residues. CDR1 is MNHEY and CDR2 is SVGAGI in the germline V gene.

The V call is TRBV5-4, the J call TRBJ2-3, with 8 bases aligning to TRBD2. V lost 6 bases to trimming and J lost 5 bases; unmatched junction nucleotides: 14. The germline V gene has CDR1 SGHNT and CDR2 YYREEE (reference sequence). CDR3 size: 16 residues. Here the CDR3 reads CASTAIAGRSGDTQYF. As DNA, the CDR3 is TGTGCCAGCACGGCTATAGCGGGAAGGAGTGGAGATACGCAGTATTTT.

V and J are TRBV5-5 and TRBJ1-1; D call uncertain. Germline CDR1 is SGHKS and CDR2 is YYEKEE (reference sequence). This CDR3 spans 13 amino acids. V lost 4 bases and J lost 4, with 11 bases in between. The CDR3 DNA is TGTGCCAGCAGCCAAACCCCGGGCACTGAAGCTTTCTTT. The encoded protein is CASSQTPGTEAFF. Combining the CDR3 with reference TRBV5-5 and TRBJ1-1 gives the whole variable domain DAGVTQSPTHLIKTRGQQVTLRCSPISGHKSVSWYQQVLGQGPQFIFQYYEKEERGRGNFPDRFSARQFPNYSSELNVNALLLGDSALYLCASSQTPGTEAFFGQGTRLTVV.

The count of this clone is one. This chain uses TRBV7-9 with TRBJ2-7; 11 bases are shared with TRBD2. V lost 6 bases, J lost 3 bases, and 7 bases stayed unmatched. The CDR3 runs 15 residues. Germline CDR1 and CDR2: SEHNR and FQNEAQ (reference sequence). CDR3 protein: CASSRTSGSFYEQYF. The CDR3 coding sequence is TGTGCCAGCAGTCGTACTAGCGGGAGTTTCTACGAGCAGTACTTC. Full variable domain (outside the CDR3, taken from reference TRBV7-9 and TRBJ2-7): DTGVSQNPRHKITKRGQNVTFRCDPISEHNRLYWYRQTLGQGPEFLTYFQNEAQLEKSRLLSDRFSAERPKGSFSTLEIQRTEQGDSAMYLCASSRTSGSFYEQYFGPGTRLTVT.

This clone has just a few counts. V is TRBV6-5 and J is TRBJ1-2, with TRBD1 matching over 7 bases. The germline gives CDR1 MNHEY, CDR2 SVGAGI. V was pared by 5 bases and J by 1 base, with 7 bases of the junction left unmatched. The CDR3 is 15 amino acids. The CDR3 spells CASSPAGQHNYGYTF. In nucleotides, the CDR3 is TGTGCCAGCAGTCCCGCGGGACAGCATAACTATGGCTACACCTTC.

The gene calls are TRBV29-1 and TRBJ2-5; unclear D gene. Looked up from germline, CDR1 is SQVTM and CDR2 is ANQGSEA. Trimming stripped 4 bases from V and 2 bases from J, with 8 bases between. The CDR3 spans 12 residues. The CDR3 sequence: CSVARQQETQYF. In DNA, the CDR3 is TGCAGCGTTGCTCGCCAACAAGAGACCCAGTACTTC.

V usage is TRBV5-6 and J usage is TRBJ2-5; D is undetermined. CDR1 is SGHDT, CDR2 YYEEEE, per germline. Trimming left V 2 bases short and J 1 base short, with 9 bases between. CDR3 length equals 14 residues. In DNA, the CDR3 is TGTGCCAGCAGCTTACCACAGAGCCAAGAGACCCAGTACTTC. Its translation is CASSLPQSQETQYF.

The chain joins TRBV18 to TRBJ1-1, with a weak D call TRBD1 (6 bases). CDR1 is KGHSH and CDR2 is LQKENI in the germline V gene. V gave up 4 bases and J gave up 0 bases, with 21 bases separating them. The CDR3 consists of 18 residues. The CDR3 bases are TGTGCCAGCTCACGAAGGGACACCGGTTTCGGGTTGAACACTGAAGCTTTCTTT. This gives the protein CASSRRDTGFGLNTEAFF. The full variable domain, rest sourced from reference TRBV18 and TRBJ1-1, is NAGVMQNPRHLVRRRGQEARLRCSPMKGHSHVYWYRQLPEEGLKFMVYLQKENIIDESGMPKERFSAEFPKEGPSILRIQQVVRGDSAAYFCASSRRDTGFGLNTEAFFGQGTRLTVV.

The CDR3 sequence is CAWSVGLGSTEKLFF. For the CDR3, the DNA is TGTGCCTGGAGTGTAGGCCTCGGGTCTACTGAAAAACTGTTTTTT. The chain employs TRBV30 and TRBJ1-4; D not certain. Germline V gene data show CDR1 as GTSNPN and CDR2 as SVGIG (reference sequence). CDR3 length equals 15 residues. V was clipped by 0 bases and J by 7 bases, with 15 bases between them.

This clone was found a few times. The rearrangement joins TRBV2 to TRBJ1-1; D unclear. This CDR3 contains 11 residues. V lost 7 bases and J lost 4, with 7 bases in between. CDR1 SNHLY and CDR2 FYNNEI come from the germline V gene. The CDR3 reads CASNVGTEAFF. CDR3 sequence (DNA): TGTGCCAGCAATGTAGGCACTGAAGCTTTCTTT.

The J gene is TRBJ2-7, the V gene TRBV28; D may be TRBD2 (6 bases). This CDR3 is built from 12 residues. V was clipped by 11 bases and J by 2 bases, with 13 bases between them. The germline gives CDR1 MDHEN, CDR2 SYDVKM. The CDR3 nucleotides are TGTGCCTCCGGGACTCCTACCTACGAGCAGTACTTC. This codes for CASGTPTYEQYF.

The J gene is TRBJ1-1, the V gene TRBV11-2; TRBD1 is a possible D gene (6 bases). The CDR3 is 14 residues long. Trimming removed 3 bases from V and 0 bases from J, with 8 bases in between. Germline V gives CDR1 SGHAT, CDR2 FQNNGV. CDR3 region: CASSLTGLNTEAFF. CDR3 DNA sequence: TGTGCCAGCAGCTTGACAGGCTTGAACACTGAAGCTTTCTTT.

The CDR3, as DNA: TGTGCCAGCAGCTCGGACCGGGACACACACTACAATGAGCAGTTCTTC. Its translation: CASSSDRDTHYNEQFF. The J gene is TRBJ2-1, the V gene TRBV5-4; D is possibly TRBD1 (6 bases). The CDR3 is made up of 16 amino acids. Trimming took 3 bases from V and 3 from J, leaving 16 bases between them. Germline CDR1 is SGHNT and CDR2 is YYREEE (reference sequence).

CDR3 region: CASSLQWYTEAFF. The CDR3 region has the DNA TGTGCCAGCAGCTTACAATGGTACACTGAAGCTTTCTTT. The chain carries TRBV7-9 and TRBJ1-1, with D hard to call. The CDR3 consists of 13 residues. The germline V gene encodes CDR1 SEHNR and CDR2 FQNEAQ (reference sequence). Trimming took off 2 bases at V and 3 bases at J, with 7 bases between the two ends.

The V call is TRBV27, the J call TRBJ1-5, with D unresolved. Germline V gene data show CDR1 as MNHEY and CDR2 as SMNVEV (reference sequence). V lost 0 bases and J 3 bases, leaving 9 bases between the germline ends. CDR3 length: 15 residues. CDR3 loop: CASSLSPQPNQPQHF. The CDR3 DNA follows: TGTGCCAGCAGTTTATCCCCACAGCCCAATCAGCCCCAGCATTTT.

The rearrangement joins TRBV28 to TRBJ2-7; D is unclear. The germline V gene has CDR1 MDHEN and CDR2 SYDVKM. CDR3 length equals 12 residues. Deletions cut 5 bases from V and 0 bases from J, with 5 bases between. Written as DNA, the CDR3 is TGTGCCAGCAGTCTCTCCTCCTACGAGCAGTACTTC. This gives the protein CASSLSSYEQYF.

This chain links TRBV6-5 with TRBJ2-7; 7 positions agree with TRBD2. J gave up 2 bases and V 3 bases, and 7 bases lay outside the gene matches. This CDR3 contains 15 residues. CDR1 MNHEY and CDR2 SVGAGI come from the germline V gene. CDR3 residues: CASSYAGEFTYEQYF. Here the CDR3 DNA reads TGTGCCAGCAGTTATGCGGGAGAGTTCACCTACGAGCAGTACTTC.

The genes are TRBV19 and TRBJ1-2, with a possible D match to TRBD1 (5 bases). Germline V CDR1 and CDR2: LNHDA, SQIVND (reference sequence). The CDR3 has 14 amino acids. Trimming pared 5 bases from V and 6 bases from J, leaving 16 bases between. This CDR3 is CASSALGRWDGYTF. In DNA, the CDR3 is TGTGCCAGTAGTGCCTTGGGGCGCTGGGATGGCTACACCTTC.

V is TRBV19 and J is TRBJ2-7; a weak D match, TRBD1 (6 bases). V dropped 0 bases and J dropped 0 bases, with 21 bases sitting between them. The CDR3 is 19 amino acids. CDR1 is LNHDA, CDR2 SQIVND, per germline (reference sequence). The CDR3 reads CASSIDLFGGTSSSYEQYF. The CDR3 coding sequence is TGTGCCAGTAGTATAGATTTGTTTGGGGGCACTAGTAGCTCCTACGAGCAGTACTTC.

This clone occurred a few times. The chain employs TRBV4-1 and TRBJ2-1; D is undetermined. The germline CDR1 and CDR2 sequences are MGHRA and YSYEKL. Trimming left V 4 bases short and J 5 bases short, with 9 bases between. The CDR3 has 13 residues. The CDR3 nucleotides read TGCGCCAGCAGCCTGGACCCGGACAATGAGCAGTTCTTC. Translated, it gives CASSLDPDNEQFF.

The chain carries TRBV5-1 and TRBJ2-7; D not certain. In germline, CDR1 is SGHRS, CDR2 YFSETQ. The CDR3 covers 15 residues. V was cut by 0 bases and J by 5 bases, with 15 bases left in between. In DNA, the CDR3 is TGCGCCAGCAGCTTGGCACCAGCTCCGGACCACGAGCAGTACTTC. Protein product: CASSLAPAPDHEQYF. Drawing the rest from reference TRBV5-1 and TRBJ2-7, the complete variable domain is KAGVTQTPRYLIKTRGQQVTLSCSPISGHRSVSWYQQTPGQGLQFLFEYFSETQRNKGNFPGRFSGRQFSNSRSEMNVSTLELGDSALYLCASSLAPAPDHEQYFGPGTRLTVT.

This clone was counted between two and nine times. This sequence joins TRBV4-1 and TRBJ1-2; 10 bases are shared with TRBD1. The germline V gene encodes CDR1 MGHRA and CDR2 YSYEKL. There are 13 residues in the CDR3. V lost 6 bases and J lost 12; bases outside the gene matches: 10. CDR3 loop: CASSNRDRGQNTF. The CDR3 nucleotides are TGCGCCAGCAGTAACCGGGACAGGGGACAAAACACCTTC.

This rearrangement joins TRBV5-6 to TRBJ1-4; maybe TRBD1 (6 bases). Looked up from germline, CDR1 is SGHDT and CDR2 is YYEEEE. This CDR3 spans 14 amino acids. Trimming removed 1 base from V and 8 bases from J, with 12 bases in between. This chain's CDR3 is CASSLNRAGEKLFF. CDR3 nucleotides: TGTGCCAGCAGCTTGAACAGGGCGGGAGAAAAACTGTTTTTT.

The genes are TRBV5-5 and TRBJ1-4; weak D call: TRBD1 (6 bases). The CDR3 loop spans 16 amino acids. Between the trimmed V and J ends, which lost 4 bases and 0 bases, there was a span of 13 bases. CDR1 is SGHKS and CDR2 is YYEKEE in the germline V gene (reference sequence). DNA for the CDR3: TGTGCCAGCAGCCCACAGGGAGATACAACTAATGAAAAACTGTTTTTT. Translated, it gives CASSPQGDTTNEKLFF.

V and J are TRBV4-3 and TRBJ2-2; TRBD2 agrees at 14 bases. There are 18 residues in the CDR3. The trim removed 4 bases at V and 7 bases at J, leaving 11 bases unmatched. CDR1 LGHNA and CDR2 YSLEER come from the germline V gene. CDR3 amino acids: CASSRAGLAGDLGGELFF. The CDR3 bases are TGCGCCAGCAGCCGTGCGGGACTAGCGGGAGACTTGGGCGGGGAGCTGTTTTTT.

V and J are TRBV20-1 and TRBJ2-7; D is uncertain. Germline CDR1 DFQATT, CDR2 SNEGSKA (reference sequence). The ends were cut back, 6 bases at V and 1 base at J, with 7 bases in the middle. This CDR3 contains 11 residues. CDR3 DNA sequence: TGCAGTGCCGCCGATTCCTACGAGCAGTACTTC. Amino acids: CSAADSYEQYF.